The T cell receptor (beta chain) under discussion was sequenced for a study of cytomegalovirus exposure and HLA in healthy donors. Regarding the study as a whole: Among the sequence variants, a highly shared cluster was likely an artifact of sequencing. In a later analysis, TCR beta V- and J-gene trimming showed a link to a missense DCLRE1C variant. A later analysis linked more than 15,000 TCR beta sequences to HLA alleles at 0.05 false discovery rate.

V was pared by 6 bases and J by 1 base, with 14 bases between. Germline loops: CDR1 SNHLY, CDR2 FYNNEI. The CDR3 extends over 15 amino acids. Healthy bone marrow donors made up the donors. The PCR made use of 60 Vbeta and 13 Jbeta primers. The protocol was immunoSEQ multiplex PCR, while the TCRdb copy is restricted to in-frame clones and leaves out a portion. This sample has roughly 100,000 clones, with about 69% found just once. Note on this clone: As yet, its antigen is unknown.

This receptor was identified in a human donor in good health. The chain couples TRBV2 to TRBJ2-3, with TRBD2 as a possible D gene (6 bases). The sequenced sample was PBMCs. The CDR3 bases are TGTGCCAGCAGCCAAGGGGCTAGCGGCACAGATACGCAGTATTTT. It encodes CASSQGASGTDTQYF. The whole variable domain, filled in from reference TRBV2 and TRBJ2-3, reads EPEVTQTPSHQVTQMGQEVILRCVPISNHLYFYWYRQILGQKVEFLVSFYNNEISEKSEIFDDQFSVERPDGSNFTLKIRSTKLEDSAMYFCASSQGASGTDTQYFGPGTRLTVL.